The present TCR beta chain was sequenced within a study of cytomegalovirus exposure and HLA in healthy donors. Findings and limits, study-wide: Another analysis was done later, and it associated 16,951 TCR beta sequences with HLA alleles at 0.05 false discovery rate.

Germline CDR1 PRHDT, CDR2 FYEKMQ (reference sequence). The CDR3 extends over 16 amino acids. The V segment lost 2 bases and the J segment 0 bases; nucleotides outside the gene matches: 7. Researchers ran the PCR with 60 Vbeta and 13 Jbeta primers. Study processing details: Later reanalysis found about 80 million unique TCR beta chains, roughly 10 million of them shared. The data were produced by immunoSEQ multiplex PCR, yet TCRdb's version contains in-frame clones alone and is incomplete. V and J calls and clone size follow that table, whereas D and trimming were derived from the DNA. The sample lists some 160,000 clones; 86% were seen once. For this clone: Its antigen is as yet unknown.

Material: PBMCs. The V call is TRBV13, the J call TRBJ2-7; 7 bases fit TRBD2. The TCR originated in a young woman in good health and CMV-seronegative. The CDR3 region is CASSLLGRGSSYEQYF. CDR3 nucleotide sequence: TGTGCCAGCAGCTTACTAGGGCGGGGGAGCTCCTACGAGCAGTACTTC.